These 5 T cell receptor beta chains originate from one sample sequenced in a study of cytomegalovirus exposure and HLA in healthy donors. PCR primers comprised 60 Vbeta and 13 Jbeta primers. Using immunoSEQ multiplex PCR, the repertoire was profiled, and TCRdb retains in-frame clones only, with some absent. In the table there are 100,000 or so clones, about 60% of which are singletons. The sample consisted of PBMCs. These receptors came from a human donor in good health.

This chain connects TRBV19 to TRBJ2-7; a weak D match, TRBD1 (6 bases). The CDR3 covers 15 residues. The germline V gene encodes CDR1 LNHDA and CDR2 SQIVND (reference sequence). Trimming stripped 1 base from V and 2 bases from J, with 12 bases between. Here the CDR3 reads CASSIARGNTYEQYF. The CDR3 DNA follows: TGTGCCAGTAGTATAGCAAGGGGGAACACCTACGAGCAGTACTTC.

This rearrangement joins TRBV7-9 to TRBJ2-7; possibly TRBD1 for D (6 bases). Germline V gene data show CDR1 as SEHNR and CDR2 as FQNEAQ (reference sequence). This CDR3 region has 17 residues. The V end lost 6 bases, the J end lost 6 bases, and 27 bases lay between the germline ends. CDR3 loop: CASSYPGTRRPEGEQYF. The CDR3 coding sequence is TGTGCCAGCAGTTACCCCGGGACAAGGAGGCCCGAAGGCGAGCAGTACTTC.

V usage is TRBV5-4 and J usage is TRBJ2-7; TRBD2 matches at 7 bases. The V gene's germline CDR1 is SGHNT and CDR2 YYREEE (reference sequence). The CDR3 runs 15 residues. V lost 0 bases to trimming and J lost 4 bases; unmatched junction nucleotides: 7. CDR3 bases: TGTGCCAGCAGCTTGGGTCCGGGGGGTCTATACGAGCAGTACTTC. Protein: CASSLGPGGLYEQYF. Complete variable domain (other parts from reference TRBV5-4 and TRBJ2-7): ETGVTQSPTHLIKTRGQQVTLRCSSQSGHNTVSWYQQALGQGPQFIFQYYREEENGRGNFPPRFSGLQFPNYSSELNVNALELDDSALYLCASSLGPGGLYEQYFGPGTRLTVT.

The chain combines TRBV5-1 with TRBJ2-7; TRBD1 matches 9 bases. The CDR3 runs 15 residues. V dropped 4 bases and J dropped 6; count of bases not matched to a gene: 11. Germline V CDR1 and CDR2: SGHRS, YFSETQ. The CDR3 protein is CASSVSPGQGGEQYF. CDR3 DNA sequence: TGCGCCAGCAGCGTTTCCCCGGGACAGGGAGGCGAGCAGTACTTC.

The chain has TRBV11-2 and TRBJ2-5, with D perhaps TRBD2 (5 bases). Germline V gene lookup returns CDR1 SGHAT and CDR2 FQNNGV. The CDR3 covers 18 residues. V dropped 1 base and J dropped 2 bases, with 20 bases sitting between them. DNA of the CDR3: TGTGCCAGCAGCTTAGCTTCCGGTGTGGGCAGGAGGCAAGAGACCCAGTACTTC. It codes for CASSLASGVGRRQETQYF.